This T cell receptor (beta chain) was captured by sequencing in a study of cytomegalovirus exposure and HLA in healthy donors. Primers for the PCR totalled 60 Vbeta and 13 Jbeta. Clones were read by immunoSEQ multiplex PCR, and TCRdb kept only the in-frame ones, dropping some. In the table there are 150,000 to 200,000 clones, approximately 71% of which are singletons. A few counts support this clone. Antigen: not known. Whole-study findings and limits: Several V segments, TRBV6-2 and TRBV6-3 among them, could not be told apart and were dropped.

Germline V gene sequence: CDR1 SNHLY, CDR2 FYNNEI. V lost 4 bases, J lost 0 bases, and 10 bases lay in between. The CDR3 has 15 residues. J is TRBJ2-1 and V is TRBV2, with a tentative D call TRBD2 (6 bases). Sequencing was performed on PBMCs. The clonotype comes from a man aged 25 to 45 in good health and CMV-seropositive. CDR3 bases: TGTGCCAGCAGTGCGGGACTTCACTCCTACAATGAGCAGTTCTTC. Translated, it gives CASSAGLHSYNEQFF.